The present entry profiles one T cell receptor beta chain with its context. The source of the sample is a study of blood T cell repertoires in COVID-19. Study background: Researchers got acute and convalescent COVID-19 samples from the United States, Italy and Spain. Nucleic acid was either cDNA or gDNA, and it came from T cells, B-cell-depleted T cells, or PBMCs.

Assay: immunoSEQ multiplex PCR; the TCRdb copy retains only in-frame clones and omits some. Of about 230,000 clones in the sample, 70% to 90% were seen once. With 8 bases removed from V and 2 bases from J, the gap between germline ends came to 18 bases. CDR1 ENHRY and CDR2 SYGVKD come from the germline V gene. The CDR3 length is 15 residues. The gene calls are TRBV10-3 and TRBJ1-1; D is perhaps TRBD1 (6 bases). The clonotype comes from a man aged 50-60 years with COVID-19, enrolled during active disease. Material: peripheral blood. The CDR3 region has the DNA TGTGCCATCCGGGGGGAAAAGGGGGTCAACACTGAAGCTTTCTTT. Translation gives CAIRGEKGVNTEAFF.